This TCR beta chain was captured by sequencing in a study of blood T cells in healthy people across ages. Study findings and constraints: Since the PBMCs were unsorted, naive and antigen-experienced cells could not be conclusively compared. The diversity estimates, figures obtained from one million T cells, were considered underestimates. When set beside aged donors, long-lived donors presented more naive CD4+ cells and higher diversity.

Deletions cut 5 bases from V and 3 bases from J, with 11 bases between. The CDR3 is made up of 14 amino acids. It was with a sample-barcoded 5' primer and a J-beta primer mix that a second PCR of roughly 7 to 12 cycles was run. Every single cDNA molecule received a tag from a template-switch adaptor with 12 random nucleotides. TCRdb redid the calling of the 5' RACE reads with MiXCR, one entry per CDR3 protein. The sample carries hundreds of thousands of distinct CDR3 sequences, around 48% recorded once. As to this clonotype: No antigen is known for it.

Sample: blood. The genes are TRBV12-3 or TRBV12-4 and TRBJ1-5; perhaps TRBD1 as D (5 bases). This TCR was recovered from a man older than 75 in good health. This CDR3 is CASSIRQSNQPQHF. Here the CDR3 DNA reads TGTGCCAGCAGTATTAGACAGTCCAATCAGCCCCAGCATTTT.